The rows below give T cell receptor beta chains drawn from one sample of a study of cytomegalovirus exposure and HLA in healthy donors. This table comes from immunoSEQ multiplex PCR, and its TCRdb copy is limited to in-frame clones, with some not included. The sample has over 70,000 clones; less than 85% are singletons. The specimen was PBMCs. These receptors all stem from a woman between 50 and 59 years old in good health and CMV-seropositive. CDR3s include the opening cysteine and the closing phenylalanine or tryptophan. Each record gives: J gene, V gene, clone size, D gene, CDR3 protein, CDR3 DNA. A D gene is named only where the DNA matches it firmly. Clone size, where shown, is once, few, many, or a class for clones that have expanded.

>TRBJ1-3|TRBV19|NA|NA
CASSMQVTSGNTIYF
TGTGCCAGTAGTATGCAGGTTACCTCTGGAAACACCATATATTTT
>TRBJ1-5|TRBV19|once|NA
CASTSWHSNQPQHF
TGTGCCAGTACCTCATGGCATAGCAATCAGCCCCAGCATTTT
>TRBJ2-7|TRBV6-5|NA|NA
CASSDSGIQLYEQYF
TGTGCCAGCAGTGACTCCGGGATCCAACTCTACGAGCAGTACTTC
>TRBJ2-2|TRBV27|NA|TRBD2
CASTAWASGRAGELFF
TGTGCCAGCACCGCCTGGGCTAGCGGGAGGGCCGGGGAGCTGTTTTTT
>TRBJ2-7|TRBV4-1|few|TRBD2
CASSSRNSGRYEQYF
TGCGCCAGCAGCTCAAGGAACAGCGGGAGGTACGAGCAGTACTTC
>TRBJ1-5|TRBV4-3|large|TRBD1
CASSQDYVGTGLGAQHF
TGCGCCAGCAGCCAGGACTACGTCGGGACAGGCCTTGGAGCCCAGCATTTT
>TRBJ1-2|TRBV6-6|NA|TRBD1
CASRLGQSNYGYTF
TGTGCCAGCAGATTGGGACAGAGTAACTATGGCTACACCTTC
>TRBJ1-2|TRBV5-3|NA|NA
CARSPRGPGDGYTF
TGTGCCAGAAGCCCACGTGGGCCGGGAGATGGCTACACCTTC
>TRBJ1-1|TRBV27|few|NA
CASRTSSGVREAFF
TGTGCCAGCAGGACCTCTTCCGGGGTACGCGAAGCTTTCTTT
>TRBJ2-5|TRBV6-5|NA|NA
CASSGVQGFQETQYF
TGTGCCAGCAGTGGGGTACAGGGATTCCAAGAGACCCAGTACTTC
>TRBJ2-1|TRBV5-1|NA|TRBD2
CASSPLAGGLNEQFF
TGCGCCAGCAGCCCACTAGCGGGAGGACTCAATGAGCAGTTCTTC
>TRBJ2-1|TRBV7-2|NA|NA
CASSYHYNEQFF
TGTGCCAGCAGCTATCACTACAATGAGCAGTTCTTC
>TRBJ2-7|TRBV5-6|once|NA
CASSSSDEQYF
TGTGCCAGCAGTTCCTCGGACGAGCAGTACTTC
>TRBJ1-2|TRBV5-1|once|NA
CASSPPGGASGYTF
TGCGCCAGCAGCCCCCCTGGGGGGGCTAGTGGCTACACCTTC
>TRBJ2-1|TRBV27|NA|TRBD1
CASSSRDRGWNEQFF
TGTGCCAGCAGTTCACGGGACAGGGGGTGGAATGAGCAGTTCTTC
>TRBJ2-1|TRBV19|NA|NA
CASSIDVSYRGNEQFF
TGTGCCAGTAGTATAGATGTATCGTACCGCGGCAATGAGCAGTTCTTC
>TRBJ2-3|TRBV4-3|NA|TRBD2
CASSQKWTSGSRLDTQYF
TGCGCCAGCAGCCAAAAGTGGACTAGCGGGAGCAGGCTAGATACGCAGTATTTT
>TRBJ1-5|TRBV7-8|few|NA
CASSGVGGNQPQHF
TGTGCAAGCAGCGGGGTTGGAGGGAATCAGCCCCAGCATTTT
>TRBJ1-5|TRBV10-2|once|NA
CASSDREAQPQHF
TGCGCCAGCAGTGACAGGGAGGCCCAGCCCCAGCATTTT
>TRBJ1-1|TRBV29-1|NA|TRBD1
CSVRTGNTEAFF
TGCAGCGTCAGGACAGGGAACACTGAAGCTTTCTTT
>TRBJ2-7|TRBV10-3|once|NA
CAIRSQSEDEQYF
TGTGCCATCAGGTCCCAGAGTGAGGACGAGCAGTACTTC
>TRBJ2-7|TRBV4-3|NA|NA
CASSQDGGYEQYF
TGCGCCAGCAGCCAAGATGGAGGGTACGAGCAGTACTTC
>TRBJ1-1|TRBV7-9|NA|TRBD1
CASSLNGQGNTEAFF
TGTGCCAGCAGCCTAAACGGACAGGGGAACACTGAAGCTTTCTTT
>TRBJ1-4|TRBV7-8|few|TRBD1
CASSLGIRTGQLNEKLFF
TGTGCCAGCAGCTTAGGTATTAGGACGGGACAGCTAAATGAAAAACTGTTTTTT
>TRBJ2-7|TRBV7-2|NA|NA
CASSDPWAGTYEQYF
TGTGCCAGCAGCGACCCATGGGCCGGCACCTACGAGCAGTACTTC
>TRBJ1-2|TRBV10-2|few|NA
CASSASGQHYGYTF
TGCGCCAGCAGTGCCTCCGGACAACACTATGGCTACACCTTC
>TRBJ1-2|TRBV28|NA|NA
CASSSGGRGYTF
TGTGCCAGCAGTTCCGGGGGTAGAGGCTACACCTTC
>TRBJ2-5|TRBV7-2|NA|NA
CASSLAGVETQYF
TGTGCCAGCAGCTTAGCAGGGGTGGAGACCCAGTACTTC
>TRBJ1-1|TRBV11-2|NA|NA
CASSLGSGGLAFF
TGTGCCAGCAGCTTAGGGTCTGGAGGGTTAGCTTTCTTT
>TRBJ2-1|TRBV28|NA|TRBD2
CASSSVGLAGGSSYNEQFF
TGTGCCAGCAGTTCGGTGGGCCTAGCGGGAGGAAGCTCCTACAATGAGCAGTTCTTC
>TRBJ2-3|TRBV7-2|few|TRBD2
CASSPPGTTKAGTQYF
TGTGCCAGCAGCCCACCGGGGACTACAAAAGCGGGTACGCAGTATTTT
>TRBJ2-1|TRBV10-1|NA|TRBD2
CASSEVGTSGVNEQFF
TGCGCCAGCAGCGAAGTTGGGACTAGCGGTGTCAATGAGCAGTTCTTC
>TRBJ1-1|TRBV11-3|NA|TRBD1
CASSRGTGDPEAFF
TGTGCCAGCAGCCGAGGGACAGGGGACCCTGAAGCTTTCTTT
>TRBJ1-6|TRBV12-5|NA|TRBD1
CASGFNDRGFHF
TGTGCTAGTGGTTTCAACGACAGGGGGTTTCACTTT
>TRBJ2-2|TRBV7-9|NA|NA
CASSLGLQYTGELFF
TGTGCCAGCAGCTTAGGGCTCCAGTACACCGGGGAGCTGTTTTTT
>TRBJ2-7|TRBV19|NA|TRBD1
CASGTGGNEQYF
TGTGCCAGCGGGACAGGGGGCAACGAGCAGTACTTC
>TRBJ2-1|TRBV4-1|NA|NA
CASSQAAAATQEQFF
TGCGCCAGCAGCCAAGCGGCTGCCGCGACTCAGGAGCAGTTCTTC
>TRBJ1-1|TRBV11-3|NA|NA
CASSFNRDTEAFF
TGTGCCAGCAGCTTTAACAGGGATACTGAAGCTTTCTTT
>TRBJ2-7|TRBV4-3|NA|TRBD1
CASSPTPGQGKQYF
TGCGCCAGCAGCCCCACTCCGGGACAGGGGAAGCAGTACTTC
>TRBJ2-7|TRBV7-9|NA|NA
CASSGGTTRGEQYF
TGTGCCAGCAGCGGGGGGACGACTCGGGGCGAGCAGTACTTC
>TRBJ2-1|TRBV5-1|NA|NA
CASSLGSPHQDEQFF
TGCGCCAGCAGCTTGGGTTCCCCACACCAGGATGAGCAGTTCTTC
>TRBJ2-3|TRBV6-4|few|TRBD2
CASSDSAGGPDTQYF
TGTGCCAGCAGTGACTCGGCGGGAGGGCCAGATACGCAGTATTTT
>TRBJ2-6|TRBV18|NA|TRBD1
CASSPTTGQSSGANVLTF
TGTGCCAGCTCACCCACGACAGGGCAAAGCTCTGGGGCCAACGTCCTGACTTTC
>TRBJ1-6|TRBV6-6|NA|TRBD1
CASTLWQGGSPLHF
TGTGCCAGCACCCTGTGGCAGGGGGGTTCACCCCTCCACTTT
>TRBJ1-1|TRBV13|NA|NA
CASSRETGLNTEAFF
TGTGCCAGCAGCCGAGAGACAGGACTTAACACTGAAGCTTTCTTT
>TRBJ2-7|TRBV7-6|NA|TRBD2
CASSQGAGVLGEQYF
TGTGCCAGCAGCCAAGGCGCGGGAGTGCTCGGCGAGCAGTACTTC
>TRBJ1-4|TRBV4-3|few|TRBD1
CASSQESGQGVGANEKLFF
TGCGCCAGCAGCCAAGAGTCGGGACAGGGGGTGGGAGCTAATGAAAAACTGTTTTTT
>TRBJ1-3|TRBV5-1|NA|NA
CASMSGSGNTIYF
TGCGCCAGCATGTCGGGGTCCGGAAACACCATATATTTT
>TRBJ2-3|TRBV28|NA|NA
CASSLHGGPLTDTQYF
TGTGCCAGCAGTTTACACGGCGGCCCTCTCACAGATACGCAGTATTTT
>TRBJ1-1|TRBV28|NA|TRBD1
CASSSGQGDTEAFF
TGTGCCAGCAGTTCCGGACAGGGAGACACTGAAGCTTTCTTT